This entry lists 7 T cell receptor beta chains sequenced from one sample in a study of HIV-infected patients and healthy controls. TCRdb re-derived calls from the 5' RACE reads in MiXCR, one entry per CDR3 protein. The sample lists more than 15,000 distinct CDR3 sequences; around 19% were seen once. The source material was CD8+ T cells from blood. The receptors were gathered from a human donor in good health.

This clonotype was seen only a few times. The chain joins TRBV6-1 to TRBJ2-6, with 10 bases matching TRBD1. The CDR3 sequence is 20 residues long. V shed 6 bases, J shed 0 bases, and the junction held 14 bases outside the gene matches. The germline V gene encodes CDR1 MNHNS and CDR2 SASEGT. The CDR3 region has the DNA TGTGCCAGCAGGAGCCGGGACAGGGGCCCTGATGGCTCTGGGGCCAACGTCCTGACTTTC. Translating gives CASRSRDRGPDGSGANVLTF.

This clonotype was seen repeatedly, ten times or more. CDR3: CASSFSGGNQPQHF. The CDR3 coding sequence is TGTGCCAGCAGTTTTTCAGGTGGGAATCAGCCCCAGCATTTT. J is TRBJ1-5 and V is TRBV27; D unclear. The germline V and J ends were trimmed by 3 bases and 4 bases, with 10 bases remaining between them. The CDR3 is made up of 14 amino acids. Germline V CDR1 and CDR2: MNHEY, SMNVEV (reference sequence).

This clonotype came up a few times. The chain recombines TRBV5-1 with TRBJ1-4; maybe TRBD1 (6 bases). Germline V lookup: CDR1 SGHRS, CDR2 YFSETQ. The V gene lost 0 bases and the J gene lost 0 bases, with 6 bases spanning the gap. CDR3 size: 15 residues. The CDR3 DNA follows: TGCGCCAGCAGCTTGGGGGACACAACTAATGAAAAACTGTTTTTT. Its translation is CASSLGDTTNEKLFF. Full variable domain (remainder filled in from reference TRBV5-1 and TRBJ1-4): KAGVTQTPRYLIKTRGQQVTLSCSPISGHRSVSWYQQTPGQGLQFLFEYFSETQRNKGNFPGRFSGRQFSNSRSEMNVSTLELGDSALYLCASSLGDTTNEKLFFGSGTQLSVL.

Ten or more counts support this clonotype. CDR3 nucleotide sequence: TGTGCCAGCAGTCAACAGGGAGACAACACTGAAGCTTTCTTT. It translates to CASSQQGDNTEAFF. V usage is TRBV27 and J usage is TRBJ1-1, with D tentatively TRBD1 (6 bases). The germline gives CDR1 MNHEY, CDR2 SMNVEV (reference sequence). V was cut by 5 bases and J by 2 bases, with 12 bases left in between. This CDR3 is built from 14 residues.

This clonotype qualifies as medium-sized. One end of the junction does not line up with germline, which may come from a read error. The V gene is TRBV29-1, the J gene TRBJ2-1; TRBD2 aligns across 9 bases. Per the germline V gene, CDR1 is SQVTM and CDR2 is ANQGSEA. CDR3 size: 13 residues. CDR3 amino acids: CSVEGSGLARGVF. The CDR3 DNA reads TGCAGCGTTGAAGGATCGGGACTAGCACGCGGCGTCTTC.

This clonotype was found a few times. This chain links TRBV4-1 with TRBJ1-1; D possibly corresponds to TRBD1 (6 bases). The V end lost 0 bases, the J end lost 0 bases, and 11 bases lay between the germline ends. The CDR3 totals 16 residues. Germline CDR1 MGHRA, CDR2 YSYEKL. The CDR3 DNA is TGCGCCAGCAGCCAAGAAACAGGGCCACTGAACACTGAAGCTTTCTTT. It translates to CASSQETGPLNTEAFF.

This clonotype appeared many times. The chain combines TRBV27 with TRBJ1-2; no definite D call. Trimming took off 2 bases at V and 0 bases at J, with 10 bases between the two ends. The CDR3 spans 15 residues. Germline assignment: CDR1 MNHEY and CDR2 SMNVEV (reference sequence). CDR3 region: CASSLSAAPNYGYTF. DNA of the CDR3: TGTGCCAGCAGTTTAAGTGCTGCTCCTAACTATGGCTACACCTTC.